One and the same sample provided the 31 T cell receptor beta chains below, sequenced in a study of T-cell reconstitution after alpha-beta-depleted transplantation in children. Preparing the TCRbeta library involved the use of unique molecular identifiers. TCRdb used MiXCR to reprocess the PCR reads, holding one entry per CDR3 protein. The sample contains fewer than 120,000 distinct CDR3 sequences, about 9.3% of which appear only once. Sequenced here: PBMCs from the stem cell graft donor, sampled from the stem cell graft. The source is a human donor who donated a stem cell graft to a child with acute lymphoblastic leukemia.

This clonotype occurred many times. The rearrangement uses TRBV6-5 and TRBJ1-1; no definite D call. Trimming cost V 10 bases and J 1 base, with 7 bases left between them. The germline gives CDR1 MNHEY, CDR2 SVGAGI. This CDR3 is built from 11 residues. DNA of the CDR3: TGTGCCACCTTCGGGAACACTGAAGCTTTCTTT. Its translation is CATFGNTEAFF.

This clonotype was picked up many times. The V gene is TRBV29-1, the J gene TRBJ2-3; D perhaps matches TRBD1 (5 bases). The CDR3 covers 13 residues. V was shortened by 7 bases and J by 0 bases, with 11 bases between the two germline ends. The germline gives CDR1 SQVTM, CDR2 ANQGSEA. In nucleotides, the CDR3 is TGCAGCGCCGGACACATTAGCACAGATACGCAGTATTTT. It specifies CSAGHISTDTQYF.

There are many counts of this clonotype. The V and J genes are TRBV7-9 and TRBJ1-4; no firm D call. This CDR3 has 14 residues. The V end was cut by 5 bases, the J end by 4 bases, with 11 bases between. Per germline, CDR1 SEHNR and CDR2 FQNEAQ (reference sequence). The CDR3 nucleotides read TGTGCCAGCAGCAAAGGGCCGCATAATGAAAAACTGTTTTTT. Its protein product is CASSKGPHNEKLFF.

In this sample, this clonotype turned up many times. The chain links TRBV5-1 to TRBJ1-3; 7 bases fit TRBD1. V shed 0 bases, J shed 3 bases, and the junction held 3 bases outside the gene matches. CDR1 and CDR2 from the germline V gene are SGHRS and YFSETQ. The CDR3 is 15 amino acids. The CDR3 DNA sequence: TGCGCCAGCAGCTTGGGCGACAGGGATGGAAACACCATATATTTT. This gives the protein CASSLGDRDGNTIYF.

This clonotype turned up a few times. The chain is built from TRBV18 and TRBJ2-5; the match to TRBD1 covers 9 bases. The junction had 7 bases not matched to a gene; V was cut back by 4 bases and J by 4 bases. The germline V gene encodes CDR1 KGHSH and CDR2 LQKENI. This CDR3 spans 15 amino acids. The CDR3 DNA follows: TGTGCCAGCTCACGCGGGACAGGGCAGGGAGAGACCCAGTACTTC. Amino acid sequence: CASSRGTGQGETQYF.

The sample holds many counts of this clonotype. The chain is built from TRBV28 and TRBJ2-5, with 11 bases aligning to TRBD2. The ends lost 4 bases at V and 5 bases at J; junction bases unmatched: 12. Germline V gene lookup returns CDR1 MDHEN and CDR2 SYDVKM. This CDR3 spans 17 amino acids. The CDR3 loop is CASSSGTSGTFLETQYF. The DNA of the CDR3 is TGTGCCAGCAGTTCCGGGACTAGCGGTACCTTCTTGGAGACCCAGTACTTC.

This clonotype was found many times. V and J are TRBV5-1 and TRBJ2-1, with 11 bases that match TRBD2. This CDR3 has 14 residues. Germline CDR1 and CDR2: SGHRS and YFSETQ. V lost 7 bases, J lost 5 bases, and 5 bases stayed unmatched. The CDR3 nucleotides read TGCGCCAGCCTAGGGACTAGCGGAAACAATGAGCAGTTCTTC. Translating it yields CASLGTSGNNEQFF.

This clonotype occurred many times. The genes are TRBV7-8 and TRBJ2-7; D is undetermined. The CDR3 has 14 amino acids. The V end lost 5 bases, the J end lost 6 bases, and 17 bases lay between the germline ends. Germline-derived CDR1 and CDR2 are SGHVS and FQNEAQ. The CDR3 coding sequence is TGTGCCAGCAGCCACCGGGCCGCTCAACGCGAGCAGTACTTC. Protein sequence: CASSHRAAQREQYF.

This clonotype came up many times. The chain is built from TRBV5-1 and TRBJ2-5, with TRBD1 identical over 8 bases. Germline CDR1 is SGHRS and CDR2 is YFSETQ. There are 17 residues in the CDR3. V lost 2 bases to trimming and J lost 5 bases; unmatched junction nucleotides: 14. CDR3 sequence (DNA): TGCGCCAGCAGCTTTTCGTCCTACGAGACAGGGGATGAGACCCAGTACTTC. Its protein product is CASSFSSYETGDETQYF.

The chain is built from TRBV5-4 and TRBJ1-2; tentative D call: TRBD1 (6 bases). The CDR3 totals 16 residues. Germline V gives CDR1 SGHNT, CDR2 YYREEE (reference sequence). Between the trimmed V and J ends, which lost 1 base and 4 bases, there was a span of 17 bases. The CDR3 here is CASSLSSTGAGYGYTF. Written as DNA, the CDR3 is TGTGCCAGCAGCTTGAGCTCGACGGGGGCAGGCTATGGCTACACCTTC.

This clonotype was detected many times. The chain has TRBV10-3 and TRBJ2-7; 7 positions match TRBD1. V was clipped by 7 bases and J by 5 bases; unmatched bases: 8. The CDR3 is 13 amino acids. The germline V gene encodes CDR1 ENHRY and CDR2 SYGVKD. The DNA for the CDR3 is TGTGCCATCAATGGCAGGGGGACCGACGAGCAGTACTTC. Translation gives CAINGRGTDEQYF.

This clonotype came up many times. The junction shows a germline mismatch at one end, possibly a read error. The chain recombines TRBV7-7 with TRBJ2-5; 8 bases line up with TRBD1. Germline V CDR1 and CDR2: SSHAT, FNYEAQ (reference sequence). The CDR3 is 15 amino acids. The CDR3 coding sequence is TGTGCTAGCAGCTTAGCAAGGACAGGGCGAGAGACCCAGTACTTC. Translating gives CASSLARTGRETQYF.

Ten or more counts support this clonotype. The chain carries TRBV20-1 and TRBJ1-1; TRBD1 aligns across 9 bases. The V segment lost 6 bases and the J segment 5 bases; nucleotides outside the gene matches: 13. This CDR3 is built from 15 residues. CDR1 is DFQATT and CDR2 is SNEGSKA in the germline V gene (reference sequence). CDR3 loop: CSAKRQGVQGTEAFF. The DNA for the CDR3 is TGCAGTGCGAAGAGACAGGGGGTTCAGGGGACTGAAGCTTTCTTT.

The chain has TRBV27 and TRBJ1-2; D is possibly TRBD1 (5 bases). V gave up 3 bases and J gave up 1 base, with 9 bases separating them. CDR3 length: 14 amino acids. The germline V gene encodes CDR1 MNHEY and CDR2 SMNVEV (reference sequence). The CDR3 here is CASSLNRGNYGYTF. The DNA for the CDR3 is TGTGCCAGCAGTTTGAATAGGGGTAACTATGGCTACACCTTC.

On this clonotype itself: A read error is possible here, since a much larger clone lies one base away. This chain uses TRBV28 with TRBJ2-7, with D perhaps assigned TRBD1 or TRBD2 (5 bases each). The ends were cut back, 2 bases at V and 6 bases at J, with 14 bases in the middle. CDR1 is MDHEN, CDR2 SYDVKM, per germline. The CDR3 spans 14 residues. The CDR3 nucleotides are TGTGCCAGCAGTTTACTTGGGGGTCTGGGCGAGCAGTACTTC. It translates to CASSLLGGLGEQYF. Drawing the rest from reference TRBV28 and TRBJ2-7, the complete variable domain is DVKVTQSSRYLVKRTGEKVFLECVQDMDHENMFWYRQDPGLGLRLIYFSYDVKMKEKGDIPEGYSVSREKKERFSLILESASTNQTSMYLCASSLLGGLGEQYFGPGTRLTVT.

V is TRBV29-1 and J is TRBJ2-1; 8 bases line up with TRBD2. From germline, CDR1 is SQVTM and CDR2 ANQGSEA. V shed 4 bases and J 0 bases; nucleotides not matched to a gene: 2. The length of the CDR3 is 14 residues. Written as DNA, the CDR3 is TGCAGCGTTGCCGGGACTAGCTCCTACAATGAGCAGTTCTTC. Amino acids: CSVAGTSSYNEQFF.

This clonotype was observed at least ten times. The V and J genes are TRBV6-5 and TRBJ1-3; D remains unclear. The CDR3 covers 12 residues. The germline gives CDR1 MNHEY, CDR2 SVGAGI. Trimming took 10 bases from V and 0 from J, leaving 7 bases between them. In DNA, the CDR3 is TGTGCCACCCATAACTCTGGAAACACCATATATTTT. Protein product: CATHNSGNTIYF.

This clonotype has ten or more counts. The CDR3 sequence is CSAYLNEQFF. DNA for the CDR3: TGCAGTGCTTACCTGAATGAGCAGTTCTTC. V usage is TRBV20-1 and J usage is TRBJ2-1; D is ambiguous. In germline, CDR1 is DFQATT, CDR2 SNEGSKA (reference sequence). With 5 bases removed from V and 7 bases from J, the gap between germline ends came to 6 bases. CDR3 length: 10 amino acids.

V is TRBV7-9 and J is TRBJ2-3; D might be TRBD1 or TRBD2, each matching 5 bases. Germline CDR1 is SEHNR and CDR2 is FQNEAQ (reference sequence). With 7 bases removed from V and 1 base from J, the gap between germline ends came to 15 bases. This CDR3 comprises 15 residues. The CDR3 DNA follows: TGTGCCAGCACCCCCCGGGTGGGGGGCACAGATACGCAGTATTTT. The encoded protein is CASTPRVGGTDTQYF.

This clonotype was observed many times. This rearrangement joins TRBV18 to TRBJ2-3, with TRBD2 matching 8 bases. From germline, CDR1 is KGHSH and CDR2 LQKENI. The CDR3 is made up of 15 amino acids. V was clipped by 4 bases and J by 4 bases; unmatched bases: 7. This CDR3 reads CASSLRTSHADTQYF. In DNA, the CDR3 is TGTGCCAGCTCACTAAGGACTAGCCATGCAGATACGCAGTATTTT.

V and J are TRBV2 and TRBJ2-2, with TRBD1 identical over 9 bases. The CDR3 has 16 residues. The J segment lost 4 bases and the V segment lost 1 base, leaving 4 bases of the junction unmatched. Germline CDR1 SNHLY, CDR2 FYNNEI. For the CDR3, the DNA is TGTGCCAGCAGTGAAGGGACAGGGGAGGGCACCGGGGAGCTGTTTTTT. Encoded protein: CASSEGTGEGTGELFF.

This clonotype was recorded at least ten times. This chain uses TRBV7-9 with TRBJ1-2, with TRBD1 identical over 7 bases. Losses at the gene ends were 4 bases for V and 8 bases for J; bases not matched to a gene: 7. The V gene's germline CDR1 is SEHNR and CDR2 FQNEAQ (reference sequence). The CDR3 sequence is 13 residues long. CDR3 nucleotides: TGTGCCAGCAGCTCGGGACAGCCGCGGGGCTACACCTTC. This translates into CASSSGQPRGYTF. Looking up the rest from reference TRBV7-9 and TRBJ1-2 gives the full variable domain: DTGVSQNPRHKITKRGQNVTFRCDPISEHNRLYWYRQTLGQGPEFLTYFQNEAQLEKSRLLSDRFSAERPKGSFSTLEIQRTEQGDSAMYLCASSSGQPRGYTFGSGTRLTVV.

This chain connects TRBV5-1 to TRBJ1-1, with D uncertain. Germline-derived CDR1 and CDR2 are SGHRS and YFSETQ. The length of the CDR3 is 13 residues. V lost 0 bases to trimming and J lost 4 bases, with 7 bases between them. The CDR3: CASSLAVSTEAFF. For the CDR3, the DNA is TGCGCCAGCAGCTTGGCGGTTTCCACTGAAGCTTTCTTT.

The table lists this clonotype with many counts. This chain joins TRBV6-2 or TRBV6-3 and TRBJ2-7; 9 bases are shared with TRBD1. This CDR3 is 13 amino acids long. Germline lookup yields CDR1 MNHEY and CDR2 SVGEGT. V was clipped by 5 bases and J by 3 bases; unmatched bases: 2. The CDR3 DNA follows: TGTGCCAGCAGTGGGGACAGGGACTACGAGCAGTACTTC. As protein: CASSGDRDYEQYF.

V usage is TRBV5-4 and J usage is TRBJ2-7, with TRBD2 matching 13 bases. CDR1 is SGHNT and CDR2 is YYREEE in the germline V gene (reference sequence). The CDR3 runs 17 residues. V dropped 0 bases and J dropped 4; count of bases not matched to a gene: 7. Here the CDR3 DNA reads TGTGCCAGCAGCTTGGGGGCCGGGACTAGCGGGATGTACGAGCAGTACTTC. Translation: CASSLGAGTSGMYEQYF.

This clonotype was seen ten or more times. The V and J genes are TRBV5-1 and TRBJ1-6; D is unresolved. The length of the CDR3 is 16 residues. Trimming shortened V by 4 bases and J by 9 bases, and 20 bases separated the two germline ends. The germline CDR1 and CDR2 sequences are SGHRS and YFSETQ. This chain's CDR3 is CASSGLAVVRGSPLHF. The CDR3 bases are TGCGCCAGCAGCGGACTGGCCGTGGTTCGGGGTTCACCCCTCCACTTT.

Of note for this clonotype: This could be a read error, since a much larger clone is one nucleotide away. This chain uses TRBV20-1 with TRBJ2-7; D perhaps matches TRBD2 (5 bases). This CDR3 is built from 13 residues. Germline V gives CDR1 DFQATT, CDR2 SNEGSKA (reference sequence). The CDR3 region has the DNA TGCACTGCTAGAAGAGACTATCCGCACGAGCAGTACTTC. It encodes CTARRDYPHEQYF.

This clonotype was seen many times. J is TRBJ2-2 and V is TRBV7-6; 12 nucleotides match TRBD2. The CDR3 runs to 15 residues. The germline V gene encodes CDR1 SGHVS and CDR2 FNYEAQ. V lost 5 bases and J lost 9; bases outside the gene matches: 7. The CDR3 protein is CASSRTSGKSRELFF. DNA of the CDR3: TGTGCCAGCAGCAGGACTAGCGGGAAGTCAAGGGAGCTGTTTTTT. The full variable domain, completed using reference TRBV7-6 and TRBJ2-2, is GAGVSQSPRYKVTKRGQDVALRCDPISGHVSLYWYRQALGQGPEFLTYFNYEAQQDKSGLPNDRFSAERPEGSISTLTIQRTEQRDSAMYRCASSRTSGKSRELFFGEGSRLTVL.

This clonotype showed up many times. The V and J genes are TRBV5-1 and TRBJ1-3, with D uncertain. Trimming removed 6 bases from V and 4 bases from J, with 11 bases in between. The CDR3 loop spans 13 amino acids. Germline assignment: CDR1 SGHRS and CDR2 YFSETQ. CDR3 region: CASTQSPGNTIYF. The CDR3 region has the DNA TGCGCCAGCACCCAGAGTCCCGGAAACACCATATATTTT. The full variable domain, rest sourced from reference TRBV5-1 and TRBJ1-3, is KAGVTQTPRYLIKTRGQQVTLSCSPISGHRSVSWYQQTPGQGLQFLFEYFSETQRNKGNFPGRFSGRQFSNSRSEMNVSTLELGDSALYLCASTQSPGNTIYFGEGSWLTVV.

The J gene is TRBJ1-4, the V gene TRBV4-1, with D hard to call. Germline assignment: CDR1 MGHRA and CDR2 YSYEKL. V was cut by 2 bases and J by 4 bases, with 14 bases left in between. This CDR3 contains 16 residues. The DNA of the CDR3 is TGCGCCAGCAGCCAACCCCCCGGTCTGGGTAATGAAAAACTGTTTTTT. Protein product: CASSQPPGLGNEKLFF.

This clonotype was seen repeatedly, ten times or more. The genes are TRBV9 and TRBJ1-2; TRBD1 agrees at 9 bases. This CDR3 region has 14 residues. J gave up 5 bases and V 4 bases, and 6 bases lay outside the gene matches. CDR1 is SGDLS, CDR2 YYNGEE, per germline. The CDR3 DNA reads as TGTGCCAGCAGCCCCGGGACAGGGTGGTATGGCTACACCTTC. Protein sequence: CASSPGTGWYGYTF.